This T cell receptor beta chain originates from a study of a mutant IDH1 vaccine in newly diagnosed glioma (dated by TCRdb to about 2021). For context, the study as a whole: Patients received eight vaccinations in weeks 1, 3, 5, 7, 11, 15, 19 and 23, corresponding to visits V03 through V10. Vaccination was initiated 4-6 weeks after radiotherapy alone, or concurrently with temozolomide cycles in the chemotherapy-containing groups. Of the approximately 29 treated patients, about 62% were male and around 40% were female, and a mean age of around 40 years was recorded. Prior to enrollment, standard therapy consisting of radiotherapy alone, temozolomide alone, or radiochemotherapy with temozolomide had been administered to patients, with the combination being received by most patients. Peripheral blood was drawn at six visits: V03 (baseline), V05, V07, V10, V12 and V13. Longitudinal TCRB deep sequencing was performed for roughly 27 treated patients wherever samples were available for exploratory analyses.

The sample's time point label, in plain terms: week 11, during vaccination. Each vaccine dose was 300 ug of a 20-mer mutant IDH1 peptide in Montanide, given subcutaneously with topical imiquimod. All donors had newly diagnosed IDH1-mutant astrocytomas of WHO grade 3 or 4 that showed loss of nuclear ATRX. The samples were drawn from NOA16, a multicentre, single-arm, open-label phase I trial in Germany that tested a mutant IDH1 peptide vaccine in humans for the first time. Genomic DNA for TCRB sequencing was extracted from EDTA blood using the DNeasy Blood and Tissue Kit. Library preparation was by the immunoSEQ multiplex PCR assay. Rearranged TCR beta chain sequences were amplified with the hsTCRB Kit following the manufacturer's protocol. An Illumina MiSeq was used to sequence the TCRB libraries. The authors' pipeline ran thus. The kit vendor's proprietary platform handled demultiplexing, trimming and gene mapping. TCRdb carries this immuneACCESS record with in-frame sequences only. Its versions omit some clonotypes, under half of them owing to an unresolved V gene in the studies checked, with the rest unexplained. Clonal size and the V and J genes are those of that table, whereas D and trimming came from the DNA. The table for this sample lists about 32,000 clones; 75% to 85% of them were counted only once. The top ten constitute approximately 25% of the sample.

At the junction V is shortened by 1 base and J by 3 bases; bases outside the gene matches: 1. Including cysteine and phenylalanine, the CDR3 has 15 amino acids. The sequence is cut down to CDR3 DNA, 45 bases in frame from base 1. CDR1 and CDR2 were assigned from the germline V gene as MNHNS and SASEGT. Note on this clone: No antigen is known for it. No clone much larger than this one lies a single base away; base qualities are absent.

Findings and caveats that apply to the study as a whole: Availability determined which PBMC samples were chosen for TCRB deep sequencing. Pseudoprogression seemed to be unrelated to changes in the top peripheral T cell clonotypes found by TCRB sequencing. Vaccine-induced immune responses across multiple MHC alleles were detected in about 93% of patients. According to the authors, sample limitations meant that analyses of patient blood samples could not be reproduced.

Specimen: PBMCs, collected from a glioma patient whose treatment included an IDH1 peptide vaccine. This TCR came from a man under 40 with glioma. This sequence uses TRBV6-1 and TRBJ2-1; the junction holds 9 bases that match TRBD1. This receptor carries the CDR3 CASSEETGGYNEQFF. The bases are TGTGCCAGCAGTGAAGAGACAGGGGGCTACAATGAGCAGTTCTTC.